This TCR beta chain was identified in a study of shared clonotypes between healthy human individuals. The overall study: Aged between 18 and 49, the donors were a couple of women and a few men.

Germline V CDR1 and CDR2: ENHRY, SYGVKD. The CDR3 runs to 16 residues. Trimming left V 8 bases short and J 0 bases short, with 20 bases between. In the sorted-subset replicate PCRs, 150 to 250 ng DNA, 25,000 to 30,000 T cell genomes, was used. Assay used: immunoSEQ multiplex PCR; TCRdb lists only in-frame clones, some missing. The sample yields over a million clones, over 95% seen once. The sequenced sample was naive CD4+ T cells sorted from blood. The subset was: CD45RA+ positively selected. This sequence joins TRBV10-3 and TRBJ2-7; D possibly corresponds to TRBD2 (5 bases). This receptor was obtained from a young man in good health. The CDR3 protein is CAIGPETPGYSYEQYF. The CDR3 region has the DNA TGTGCCATCGGCCCCGAGACGCCGGGATACTCCTACGAGCAGTACTTC.